This is a list of T cell receptor beta chains from one sample in a study of cytomegalovirus exposure and HLA in healthy donors. The protocol was immunoSEQ multiplex PCR, while the TCRdb copy is restricted to in-frame clones and leaves out a portion. The data contain approximately 220,000 clones, roughly 79% of them seen just once; the ten biggest clones take up around 1.8%. The source material was PBMCs. The receptors were gathered from a man younger than 35 in good health and CMV-seronegative. The CDR3 runs from the conserved cysteine through the conserved F or W. D genes are given only for firm matches.

j_call,d_call,v_call,cdr3_aa,cdr3_nt
TRBJ2-5,TRBD2,TRBV29-1,CSVEGLFIAGAQYF,TGCAGCGTTGAGGGACTCTTTATAGCGGGGGCCCAGTACTTC
TRBJ1-2,-,TRBV11-2,CASSLGAGANYGYTF,TGTGCCAGCAGCTTAGGGGCGGGGGCGAACTATGGCTACACCTTC
TRBJ2-7,TRBD2,TRBV9,CASSVGGGSPYEQYF,TGTGCCAGCAGCGTAGGGGGGGGTTCCCCCTACGAGCAGTACTTC
TRBJ2-2,-,TRBV6-1,CASRLNSGELFF,TGTGCCAGCAGACTAAATTCTGGGGAGCTGTTTTTT
TRBJ2-3,-,TRBV30,CAWGEQGTITDTQYF,TGTGCCTGGGGGGAACAGGGAACCATCACAGATACGCAGTATTTT
TRBJ2-7,TRBD1,TRBV19,CASSTGDRGVEQYF,TGTGCCAGTAGTACCGGGGACAGGGGTGTCGAGCAGTACTTC
TRBJ1-3,-,TRBV4-1,CASSQDKQDSGNTIYF,TGCGCCAGCAGCCAAGATAAACAGGACTCTGGAAACACCATATATTTT
TRBJ1-2,TRBD1,TRBV7-9,CSSSAWRQGSGYTF,TGTTCCAGCAGCGCATGGAGACAGGGAAGTGGCTACACCTTC
TRBJ2-5,TRBD2,TRBV7-7,CASSIGEGAKTQYF,TGTGCTAGCAGCATAGGGGAGGGTGCGAAGACCCAGTACTTC
TRBJ1-5,TRBD1,TRBV11-1,CASSLALGSGGNQPQHF,TGTGCCAGCAGCTTAGCACTAGGGTCAGGGGGAAATCAGCCCCAGCATTTT
TRBJ1-2,-,TRBV19,CASRQPGSGGKDYGYTF,TGTGCCAGTAGACAACCCGGGTCGGGGGGAAAGGACTATGGCTACACCTTC